This paragraph covers one T cell receptor (beta chain) sequence. This record comes from a study of blood T cell repertoires in COVID-19. The method was immunoSEQ multiplex PCR; TCRdb's version includes in-frame clones alone and lacks a portion of them. The sample has some 170,000 clones; approximately 80% are singletons. Sequenced material: peripheral blood. The source is a woman aged 40 to 50 with COVID-19, enrolled during active disease.

The CDR3 region is CASTVAGTSYNEQFF. The CDR3, as DNA: TGTGCCAGCACCGTAGCGGGGACCTCCTACAATGAGCAGTTCTTC. The V gene is TRBV6-5, the J gene TRBJ2-1; 8 bases align to TRBD2. Germline V gene lookup returns CDR1 MNHEY and CDR2 SVGAGI. This CDR3 spans 15 amino acids. After removal of 7 bases from V and 0 bases from J, the junction contained 5 bases not matched to a gene.